The clone carrying this T cell receptor (beta chain) was seen once. This CDR3 has 14 residues. V shed 4 bases and J shed 4 bases, with 14 bases lying between them. Germline-derived CDR1 and CDR2 are LNHDA and SQIVND (reference sequence). The entry originates in a study of shared clonotypes between healthy human individuals. Clones were read by immunoSEQ multiplex PCR, and TCRdb kept only the in-frame ones, dropping some. The profile shows 800,000 or so clones, just over 95% of them singletons. Naive CD8 cells lacked CD45RO, underwent positive selection for CCR7 and left out terminally differentiated effector memory CD45RA+ cells.

Sequenced sample: naive CD8+ T cells sorted from blood. The J gene is TRBJ2-7, the V gene TRBV19; D call uncertain. This clonotype originated in a man aged 30-40 years in good health. For the CDR3, the DNA is TGTGCCAGTAGTAACCCAGGTCTAAGTTACGAGCAGTACTTC. It yields the protein CASSNPGLSYEQYF.